The 10 T cell receptor beta chains listed next were all sequenced from one sample in a study of T cells in Graves' hyperthyroidism and ophthalmopathy. Amplification targeted TCR beta CDR3 regions from RNA transcripts. RT-PCR in the first round (using the HTBI primer set) targeted the TCR CDR3. TCRdb processed the multiplex PCR reads anew with MiXCR; each CDR3 protein has one entry. The data hold 600,000 to 750,000 distinct CDR3 sequences, with 17% observed a single time. Specimen: blood. These receptors were collected from a man between 45 and 60 years old with Graves' hyperthyroidism.

About this clonotype itself: A read error may be the cause here, since a much bigger clone is one base away. This chain connects TRBV5-1 to TRBJ2-1; TRBD2 matches at 10 bases. This CDR3 comprises 16 residues. Germline V gives CDR1 SGHRS, CDR2 YFSETQ. CDR3 DNA: TGCGCCAGCAGCTTGTCGGCTAGCGGGAGTGGGAATGAGCAGCTCTTC. Translating gives CASSLSASGSGNEQLF.

This clonotype was counted only a few times. The chain is built from TRBV9 and TRBJ2-1; 8 bases map to TRBD2. The length of the CDR3 is 16 residues. The germline CDR1 and CDR2 sequences are SGDLS and YYNGEE. V lost 0 bases, J lost 6 bases, and 8 bases stayed unmatched. This CDR3 is CASSVGPGLVPNEQFF. The CDR3 region has the DNA TGTGCCAGCAGCGTAGGCCCGGGACTAGTCCCCAATGAGCAGTTCTTC.

In this sample, this clonotype turned up many times. V and J are TRBV6-2 or TRBV6-3 and TRBJ1-1; no firm D call. V lost 6 bases, J lost 1 base, and 15 bases lay in between. The CDR3 has 15 amino acids. In germline, CDR1 is MNHEY, CDR2 SVGEGT. The CDR3 nucleotides are TGTGCCAGCAGAGACGAAGCCCCGGGGAACACTGAAGCTTTCTTT. Protein sequence: CASRDEAPGNTEAFF.

This clonotype was seen more than once but under ten times. The J gene is TRBJ2-7, the V gene TRBV20-1, with D uncertain. Trimming took 4 bases from V and 0 from J, leaving 10 bases between them. Germline V gives CDR1 DFQATT, CDR2 SNEGSKA (reference sequence). This CDR3 has 13 residues. CDR3: CSAMGWDSYEQYF. The CDR3 region has the DNA TGCAGTGCTATGGGATGGGACTCCTACGAGCAGTACTTC.

This clonotype has a count of ten or more. This chain connects TRBV14 to TRBJ2-1; perhaps D is TRBD1 or TRBD2 (5 bases each). The V gene lost 1 base and the J gene lost 1 base, with 8 bases spanning the gap. The CDR3 is made up of 15 amino acids. The germline V gene has CDR1 SGHDN and CDR2 FVKESK. CDR3 in amino acids: CASSQVGGSYNEQFF. The CDR3 bases are TGTGCCAGCAGCCAAGTTGGGGGTTCCTACAATGAGCAGTTCTTC.

The chain couples TRBV2 to TRBJ1-4; TRBD1 aligns across 7 bases. The germline V gene encodes CDR1 SNHLY and CDR2 FYNNEI. This CDR3 is built from 14 residues. With V trimmed by 4 bases and J by 8 bases, 7 bases remained unmatched. DNA of the CDR3: TGTGCCAGCAGTGTACAGGGGTTAGTCGAAAAACTGTTTTTT. Translating it yields CASSVQGLVEKLFF.

The V call is TRBV28, the J call TRBJ2-1, with no clear D. V dropped 3 bases and J dropped 1 base, with 7 bases sitting between them. Per germline, CDR1 MDHEN and CDR2 SYDVKM. This CDR3 has 14 residues. The CDR3 region is CASSFYRSYNEQFF. The CDR3 DNA reads TGTGCCAGCAGTTTTTACAGATCCTACAATGAGCAGTTCTTC. The variable domain in full, completed from reference TRBV28 and TRBJ2-1, reads DVKVTQSSRYLVKRTGEKVFLECVQDMDHENMFWYRQDPGLGLRLIYFSYDVKMKEKGDIPEGYSVSREKKERFSLILESASTNQTSMYLCASSFYRSYNEQFFGPGTRLTVL.

At least ten counts were recorded for this clonotype. The DNA of the CDR3 is TGTGCCAGCTCCGGGACAGGGGTGTTTACGCAGTATTTT. Protein: CASSGTGVFTQYF. This chain joins TRBV6-1 and TRBJ2-3; 10 positions agree with TRBD1. CDR3 length equals 13 residues. Germline CDR1 is MNHNS and CDR2 is SASEGT. The V and J ends lost 8 bases and 8 bases, in that order; junction bases with no gene match: 7.

This clonotype was counted a single time. The rearrangement joins TRBV4-3 to TRBJ2-1, with 11 bases that match TRBD2. J lost 4 bases, V lost 3 bases, and 11 bases had no gene match. This CDR3 region has 18 residues. Germline V gene sequence: CDR1 LGHNA, CDR2 YSLEER. DNA for the CDR3: TGCGCCAGCAGCCAGTACGAAACCGGGACTAGCGGATACAATGAGCAGTTCTTC. It specifies CASSQYETGTSGYNEQFF.

Many counts were recorded for this clonotype. The chain links TRBV27 to TRBJ2-3; D is unclear. The germline CDR1 and CDR2 sequences are MNHEY and SMNVEV (reference sequence). Trimming pared 7 bases from V and 0 bases from J, leaving 11 bases between. The CDR3 contains 14 residues. CDR3 DNA sequence: TGTGCCAGCACCAACGGATGGAGCACAGATACGCAGTATTTT. Its translation is CASTNGWSTDTQYF.